The clone carrying this TCR beta chain was seen a handful of times. This specimen belongs to a study of patients and donors after allogeneic stem cell transplantation. This CDR3 is 14 amino acids long. Per the germline V gene, CDR1 is SEHNR and CDR2 is FQNEAQ (reference sequence). V was trimmed by 4 bases and J by 7 bases, leaving 11 bases between them. TCRdb used MiXCR to reprocess the RT-PCR reads, holding one entry per CDR3 protein. The sample carries about a million distinct CDR3 sequences, roughly 18% recorded once. The origin of this receptor is a human donor who was either an allogeneic HSCT recipient or a stem cell or donor lymphocyte infusion donor (not recorded which). It is not recorded whose cells these are; they may come from a transplant donor. Sequencing input: blood, either unsorted or a sorted T cell fraction (not recorded which). This sequence joins TRBV7-9 and TRBJ1-6, with unresolved D. The CDR3, as DNA: TGTGCCAGCAGCTCCGGACCGGTCAATTCACCCCTCCACTTT. Protein: CASSSGPVNSPLHF. Drawing the rest from reference TRBV7-9 and TRBJ1-6, the complete variable domain is DTGVSQNPRHKITKRGQNVTFRCDPISEHNRLYWYRQTLGQGPEFLTYFQNEAQLEKSRLLSDRFSAERPKGSFSTLEIQRTEQGDSAMYLCASSSGPVNSPLHFGNGTRLTVT.